The rows below give T cell receptor beta chains drawn from one sample of a study of blood T cell repertoires in COVID-19. Measured with immunoSEQ multiplex PCR; TCRdb has only the in-frame clones, and not every one. This table holds some 170,000 clones, around 85% found once. Material: PBMCs or T cells enriched from blood (not recorded which). These receptors all come from a man aged 40-49 years who had recovered from COVID-19. The CDR3 runs from the conserved cysteine through the conserved F or W. Fields, in order: J gene, V gene, clone size, D gene, CDR3 protein, CDR3 DNA. The D gene is left open where the match is weak. Part of the rows lack a size; the others show once, few, many or a class for expanded clones.

TRBJ2-1 | TRBV9 | . | TRBD2 | CASSVVAGRSSYNEQFF | TGTGCCAGCAGCGTAGTCGCCGGGAGGAGCTCCTACAATGAGCAGTTCTTC
TRBJ1-6 | TRBV9 | . | . | CASSGADNNSPLHF | TGTGCCAGCAGCGGGGCCGACAATAATTCACCCCTCCACTTT
TRBJ2-3 | TRBV7-9 | medium-sized | TRBD2 | CASSFTSGGADTQYF | TGTGCCAGCAGCTTCACTAGCGGGGGGGCGGATACGCAGTATTTT
TRBJ2-7 | TRBV11-2 | . | . | CASRQNPLYEQYF | TGTGCCAGCAGGCAGAACCCCCTCTACGAGCAGTACTTC
TRBJ2-1 | TRBV7-5 | . | . | CARSYGRWKDEQFF | TGTGCCAGAAGCTACGGGAGATGGAAGGATGAGCAGTTCTTC
TRBJ2-2 | TRBV5-1 | . | TRBD2 | CASLREGNTGELFF | TGCGCCAGCCTCAGGGAGGGGAACACCGGGGAGCTGTTTTTT
TRBJ1-1 | TRBV11-2 | few | . | CASYRSGGNTEAFF | TGTGCCAGTTACAGGAGCGGGGGGAACACTGAAGCTTTCTTT
TRBJ1-3 | TRBV10-3 | . | . | CAISEGGIGNTIYF | TGTGCCATCAGTGAAGGAGGGATCGGAAACACCATATATTTT
TRBJ2-3 | TRBV25-1 | . | . | CASSLSDSRTDTQYF | TGTGCCAGCAGTCTCTCGGACAGCCGCACAGATACGCAGTATTTT
TRBJ1-1 | TRBV19 | . | . | CASSIVRGGGLEAFF | TGTGCCAGTAGTATAGTCCGGGGTGGAGGTCTAGAAGCTTTCTTT
TRBJ1-2 | TRBV10-3 | . | . | CAISEPSGGAVGYTF | TGTGCCATCAGTGAGCCCTCCGGGGGGGCAGTTGGCTACACCTTC
TRBJ2-5 | TRBV27 | . | . | CASSHGRGLTETQYF | TGTGCCAGCAGCCACGGCCGGGGACTCACAGAGACCCAGTACTTC
TRBJ2-2 | TRBV10-3 | . | TRBD1 | CAISKNRDRLTGELFF | TGTGCCATCAGTAAAAACCGGGACAGATTAACCGGGGAGCTGTTTTTT
TRBJ1-6 | TRBV5-1 | . | . | CASSLGRTVSSYNSPLHF | TGCGCCAGCTCACTGGGGAGGACGGTGAGCTCCTATAATTCACCCCTCCACTTT
TRBJ2-3 | TRBV29-1 | . | TRBD2 | CSVEWGGDTQYF | TGCAGCGTTGAGTGGGGGGGGGATACGCAGTATTTT
TRBJ2-3 | TRBV10-3 | . | . | CAISPVSTDTQYF | TGTGCCATCAGCCCCGTTTCCACAGATACGCAGTATTTT
TRBJ1-2 | TRBV28 | . | TRBD1 | CASTPTGVGYTF | TGTGCCAGCACCCCCACAGGGGTCGGCTACACCTTC
TRBJ1-1 | TRBV5-6 | . | . | CASSWGGTEAFF | TGTGCCAGCAGCTGGGGAGGAACTGAAGCTTTCTTT
TRBJ2-3 | TRBV3-1/TRBV3-2 | . | . | CASSLPGTDTQYF | TGTGCCAGCAGCCTACCCGGGACAGATACGCAGTATTTT
TRBJ1-5 | TRBV27 | . | . | CASSFSSEQPQHF | TGTGCCAGCAGTTTCAGCTCGGAGCAGCCCCAGCATTTT
TRBJ1-2 | TRBV7-2 | once | TRBD1 | CASRMDRKMGYTF | TGTGCCAGTAGAATGGACAGGAAAATGGGCTACACCTTC
TRBJ1-2 | TRBV30 | . | . | CAWLGGQWRGYTF | TGTGCCTGGCTGGGGGGTCAGTGGCGCGGCTACACCTTC
TRBJ2-1 | TRBV7-7 | once | . | CASSPSTSHYNEQFF | TGTGCTAGCAGCCCTTCCACTAGCCATTACAATGAGCAGTTCTTC
TRBJ2-5 | TRBV7-7 | . | . | CASSLDPAPQETQYF | TGTGCTAGCAGCTTAGACCCCGCGCCGCAAGAGACCCAGTACTTC
TRBJ1-2 | TRBV19 | . | TRBD1 | CASSARGREKTF | TGTGCCAGTAGTGCCAGGGGGCGCGAAAAGACCTTC
TRBJ1-1 | TRBV4-1 | many | TRBD1 | CASSQEALGQVLSMNTEAFF | TGCGCCAGCAGCCAAGAAGCCCTCGGACAGGTTTTATCCATGAACACTGAAGCTTTCTTT
TRBJ1-4 | TRBV10-1 | . | . | CASSESTTGTTNEKLFF | TGCGCCAGCAGTGAGTCGACGACGGGAACAACTAATGAAAAACTGTTTTTT
TRBJ2-5 | TRBV5-1 | . | TRBD1 | CASSRDREETQYF | TGCGCCAGCAGCCGAGACAGGGAGGAGACCCAGTACTTC
TRBJ1-6 | TRBV5-5 | . | . | CASSGRPYNSPLHF | TGTGCCAGCAGCGGGAGGCCCTATAATTCACCCCTCCACTTT
TRBJ2-7 | TRBV30 | . | TRBD2 | CAWSPGLAGEQYF | TGTGCCTGGAGCCCGGGACTAGCTGGGGAGCAGTACTTC
TRBJ1-5 | TRBV28 | . | TRBD1 | CASRPPPGQGLLYSNQPQHF | TGTGCCAGCAGGCCGCCCCCGGGACAGGGCCTTCTCTATAGCAATCAGCCCCAGCATTTT
TRBJ1-5 | TRBV27 | . | TRBD1 | CASSTGQGIRGQPQHF | TGTGCCAGCAGTACCGGACAGGGGATCAGGGGGCAGCCCCAGCATTTT
TRBJ2-5 | TRBV5-8 | . | . | CASSYRGMRETQYF | TGTGCCAGCAGCTACCGGGGAATGAGGGAGACCCAGTACTTC
TRBJ2-7 | TRBV12-5 | once | TRBD1 | CASGLGRTGIAYEQYF | TGTGCTAGTGGTTTGGGACGGACAGGGATCGCCTACGAGCAGTACTTC
TRBJ2-5 | TRBV12-5 | . | TRBD1 | CASGVDRGETQYF | TGTGCTAGTGGCGTCGACAGGGGAGAGACCCAGTACTTC
TRBJ1-2 | TRBV3-1/TRBV3-2 | many | . | CASSPYGYGYTF | TGTGCCAGCAGCCCCTACGGCTATGGCTACACCTTC
TRBJ1-2 | TRBV28 | . | . | CASTKGRRLYGYTF | TGTGCCAGCACCAAAGGGCGGAGGCTCTATGGCTACACCTTC
TRBJ2-7 | TRBV7-9 | . | TRBD1 | CASSLGTGTGVGEQYF | TGTGCCAGCAGCTTAGGAACCGGGACAGGGGTCGGCGAGCAGTACTTC
TRBJ2-3 | TRBV15 | once | . | CATSREDYGTDTQYF | TGTGCCACCAGCAGAGAGGACTATGGCACAGATACGCAGTATTTT
TRBJ1-1 | TRBV14 | once | TRBD1 | CASSPWDRGFANTEAFF | TGTGCCAGCAGCCCGTGGGACAGGGGGTTTGCGAACACTGAAGCTTTCTTT
TRBJ2-1 | TRBV5-6 | many | . | CASSLPGNEQFF | TGTGCCAGCAGCCTCCCAGGGAATGAGCAGTTCTTC
TRBJ2-5 | TRBV10-3 | . | . | CAISAGQGGETQYF | TGTGCCATCAGTGCCGGACAGGGAGGGGAGACCCAGTACTTC
TRBJ2-6 | TRBV29-1 | . | TRBD2 | CSVVTSGRPGANVLTF | TGCAGCGTTGTGACTAGCGGGAGACCTGGGGCCAACGTCCTGACTTTC
TRBJ2-7 | TRBV5-1 | . | . | CASSFEGKSYEQYF | TGCGCCAGCAGCTTCGAGGGCAAATCGTACGAGCAGTACTTC
TRBJ2-7 | TRBV6-1 | . | . | CASSEGGRQSYEQYF | TGTGCCAGCAGTGAAGGGGGGCGTCAATCCTACGAGCAGTACTTC
TRBJ1-5 | TRBV5-5 | . | . | CASSFGQEAIQPQHF | TGTGCCAGCAGCTTTGGGCAGGAGGCGATTCAGCCCCAGCATTTT
TRBJ2-7 | TRBV5-6 | . | . | CASSSGGGSLSYEQYF | TGTGCCAGCAGCTCCGGTGGGGGCAGCCTTTCCTACGAGCAGTACTTC
TRBJ1-4 | TRBV29-1 | . | TRBD1 | CSVRTGENEKLFF | TGCAGCGTCCGGACAGGGGAAAATGAAAAACTGTTTTTT
TRBJ2-1 | TRBV9 | . | TRBD2 | CASSVAFASGGYNEQFF | TGTGCCAGCAGCGTAGCTTTCGCTAGCGGGGGGTACAATGAGCAGTTCTTC
TRBJ1-3 | TRBV18 | . | . | CASSPNAGAGNTIYF | TGTGCCAGCTCACCTAATGCAGGGGCTGGAAACACCATATATTTT